This entry describes one T cell receptor beta chain. What it binds is unknown. This entry is derived from a study of T cells after yellow fever vaccination. TCRdb fed the 5' RACE reads into MiXCR, producing one record per CDR3 protein. The profile shows under 350,000 distinct CDR3 sequences, about 4% of them singletons. Study-level results: CD4 and CD8 compartments shared a small share of clonotypes, likely from convergent recombination.

V lost 1 base and J 1 base, leaving 8 bases between the germline ends. This CDR3 contains 14 residues. CDR1 is SGHVS, CDR2 FQNEAQ, per germline. The sequencing here drew on PBMCs, taken 5 days after the yellow fever booster vaccination. The gene calls are TRBV7-8 and TRBJ2-7; no definite D call. The TCR comes from a man younger than 35 who received the YFV17D yellow fever vaccine. The DNA for the CDR3 is TGTGCCAGCAGCTTAGGGGCATCTTCCTACGAGCAGTACGTC. It is translated as CASSLGASSYEQYV.